Listed below are T cell receptor beta chains from one sample, sequenced in a study of blood T cells in healthy people across ages. TCRdb redid the calling of the 5' RACE reads with MiXCR, one entry per CDR3 protein. The sample shows 580,000 or so distinct CDR3 sequences, around half of them seen only once. The sample consisted of blood. These receptors all come from a man older than 75 in good health. Each CDR3 is given with its conserved first and last residue. D genes are given only for firm matches. For some rows the clone size is stated as once, few or many, or as a class when expanded; others skip it.

d_call,v_call,clone_size,j_call,cdr3_nt,cdr3_aa
.,TRBV29-1,few,TRBJ1-1,TGCAGCGTTGGCCCCCAGATGAACACTGAAGCTTTCTTT,CSVGPQMNTEAFF
.,TRBV4-3,.,TRBJ1-1,TGCGCCAGCAGCCAAGTGGCTCGGGCGGGAATGAACACTGAAGCTTTCTTT,CASSQVARAGMNTEAFF
.,TRBV7-2,.,TRBJ2-4,TGTGCCAGCAGCTTTTCAGGGTCGTTGGAGGAGCAGTACTTC,CASSFSGSLEEQYF
.,TRBV20-1,few,TRBJ2-1,TGCAGTGCTAGTCCAACAGACACGCTGCCCTACAATGAGCAGTTCTTC,CSASPTDTLPYNEQFF
.,TRBV7-2,.,TRBJ2-1,TGTGCCAGCAGCACCAGGGTTTACAATGAGCAGTTCTTC,CASSTRVYNEQFF
.,TRBV5-5,once,TRBJ1-6,TGTGCCAGCAGCTTGGGCAGGCCATCGAATGGGACTCCCCTCCACTTT,CASSLGRPSNGTPLHF
.,TRBV4-1,.,TRBJ1-1,TGCGCCAGCAGCCAAGATTACACAGGAATGAACACTGAAGCTTTCTTT,CASSQDYTGMNTEAFF
.,TRBV7-9,many,TRBJ2-1,TGTGCCAGCAGCTACAGGGGACTCTACAATGAGCAGTTCTTC,CASSYRGLYNEQFF
.,TRBV20-1,few,TRBJ2-7,TGCAGTGCTAGAAAGTTTGGGACTCTCTCCTACGAGCAGTACTTC,CSARKFGTLSYEQYF
.,TRBV15,.,TRBJ2-5,TGTGCCACCAGCGACAGCGTATGGACCCAGTACTTC,CATSDSVWTQYF
TRBD2,TRBV28,.,TRBJ2-4,TGTGCCAGCAGTTTAAGACTAGCGGGGAGGGGGGAGCAGTACTTC,CASSLRLAGRGEQYF
TRBD2,TRBV6-5,many,TRBJ2-5,TGTGCCAGCAGTAAGACTAGCGGGGGGGAAAAAGAGACCCAGTACTTC,CASSKTSGGEKETQYF
.,TRBV29-1,few,TRBJ2-7,TGCAGCACCCTAACCAGACAGGGAGGAGACGAGCAGTACTTC,CSTLTRQGGDEQYF
.,TRBV3-1,.,TRBJ2-1,TGTGCCAGCAGCCAAGACGGACAGCCCTACAATGAGCAGTTCTTC,CASSQDGQPYNEQFF
.,TRBV21-1,.,TRBJ2-1,TGTGCCAGCAGTCAAATAGAATCACGATCCTACAATGAGCAGTTCTTC,CASSQIESRSYNEQFF
TRBD2,TRBV20-1,.,TRBJ2-1,TGCTCCGCCGGGACTACCTACAATGAGCAGTTCTTC,CSAGTTYNEQFF
TRBD2,TRBV7-2,.,TRBJ2-7,TGTGCCAGCAGCTTAGGTCGGGGCGGGAGGGCCTACGAGCAGTACTTC,CASSLGRGGRAYEQYF
.,TRBV7-9,few,TRBJ1-2,TGTGCCAGCAGCCAGGACGGATTATATGGCTACACCTTC,CASSQDGLYGYTF
.,TRBV9,.,TRBJ2-3,TGTGCCAGCAGCGTAACACTCCGGGGGAGAAGCACAGATACGCAGTATTTT,CASSVTLRGRSTDTQYF
.,TRBV6-6,many,TRBJ1-1,TGTGCCAGCAGTTACCCCCCGGGGGAATGGACTGAAGCTTTCTTT,CASSYPPGEWTEAFF
.,TRBV6-2/TRBV6-3,few,TRBJ2-1,TGTGCCAGCAGTGAGGGACCAACCTTTATGGATGAGCAGTTCTTC,CASSEGPTFMDEQFF
.,TRBV2,.,TRBJ1-2,TGTGCCAGCAGTGAACAGGGACCCTATGGCTACACCTTC,CASSEQGPYGYTF
.,TRBV7-2,.,TRBJ1-4,TGTGCCAGCAGCTTAGTAGCGGGGCGGGGATTCTCTAATGAAAAACTGTTTTTT,CASSLVAGRGFSNEKLFF
.,TRBV12-3/TRBV12-4,.,TRBJ2-5,TGTGCCAGCAGCCCTCTTCGGGGGTGCCAAGAGACCCAGTACTTC,CASSPLRGCQETQYF